This T cell receptor beta chain was documented in a study of blood T cell repertoires in COVID-19. Profiled with immunoSEQ multiplex PCR; TCRdb holds only in-frame clones, not every one. The table lists approximately 150,000 clones, about 92% of them singletons. Looked up from germline, CDR1 is SEHNR and CDR2 is FQNEAQ (reference sequence). This CDR3 region has 15 residues. V shed 5 bases and J shed 4 bases, with 16 bases lying between them. Sequenced: peripheral blood. The chain employs TRBV7-9 and TRBJ2-3, with D possibly being TRBD1 (8 bases). This sequence was found in a human donor in a cohort sampled during active COVID-19. The CDR3 sequence is CASSPYRGGPDTQYF. CDR3 nucleotide sequence: TGTGCCAGCAGCCCTTACAGGGGGGGACCAGATACGCAGTATTTT. Full variable domain (outside the CDR3, taken from reference TRBV7-9 and TRBJ2-3): DTGVSQNPRHKITKRGQNVTFRCDPISEHNRLYWYRQTLGQGPEFLTYFQNEAQLEKSRLLSDRFSAERPKGSFSTLEIQRTEQGDSAMYLCASSPYRGGPDTQYFGPGTRLTVL.